Presented here are 14 T cell receptor beta chains from one specimen sequenced in a study of blood T cells in healthy people across ages. PCR was performed a second time for about 7 to 12 cycles using a sample-barcoded 5' primer and a J-beta primer mix. TCRdb called the 5' RACE reads again in MiXCR, with one record for every CDR3 protein. The repertoire has approximately 900,000 distinct CDR3 sequences, around 48% of them found once; the top ten carry about an eighth. Material: blood. Receptor source: a man aged 25-45 years in good health.

This chain joins TRBV20-1 and TRBJ1-2; possible D gene TRBD1, 5 bases. The germline CDR1 and CDR2 sequences are DFQATT and SNEGSKA (reference sequence). The CDR3 is 13 residues long. V lost 6 bases to trimming and J lost 4 bases, with 15 bases between them. CDR3 loop: CSAVLAGLYGYTF. CDR3 nucleotides: TGCAGTGCCGTTCTCGCAGGGCTCTATGGCTACACCTTC.

The DNA for the CDR3 is TGTGCCAGCAGTTACTCGTTTCAGCCCCACGAGACCCAGTACTTC. Translation gives CASSYSFQPHETQYF. The chain employs TRBV6-6 and TRBJ2-5; D remains unclear. The CDR3 consists of 15 residues. The V and J ends lost 0 bases and 5 bases respectively, with 13 bases between them. Germline CDR1 MNHNY, CDR2 SVGAGI (reference sequence).

The chain employs TRBV7-2 and TRBJ2-3; D might be TRBD1 (5 bases). Per the germline V gene, CDR1 is SGHTA and CDR2 is FQGNSA. The CDR3 consists of 16 residues. Trimming cost V 0 bases and J 1 base, with 11 bases left between them. The chain's CDR3 is CASSLAQAAGTDTQYF. DNA for the CDR3: TGTGCCAGCAGCTTAGCACAGGCAGCTGGCACAGATACGCAGTATTTT.

This clonotype was seen only a few times. The chain is built from TRBV3-1 and TRBJ2-3; 8 bases fit TRBD1. Trimming cost V 0 bases and J 3 bases; bases outside gene matches: 5. The CDR3 spans 16 residues. Germline loops: CDR1 LGHDT, CDR2 YNNKEL (reference sequence). The CDR3 nucleotides read TGTGCCAGCAGCCAAGATCTGGGACAGGTAACAGATACGCAGTATTTT. Its protein is CASSQDLGQVTDTQYF.

This clonotype showed up just a few times. The chain joins TRBV9 to TRBJ2-5, with a tentative D call TRBD2 (6 bases). The CDR3 is 16 residues long. V was trimmed by 0 bases and J by 1 base, leaving 13 bases between them. Per germline, CDR1 SGDLS and CDR2 YYNGEE. CDR3 sequence (DNA): TGTGCCAGCAGCGTAGACCGAGGAGGGACCCAAGAGACCCAGTACTTC. It encodes CASSVDRGGTQETQYF.

V and J are TRBV11-2 and TRBJ2-4, with TRBD1 matching 7 bases. The CDR3 runs to 19 residues. J gave up 2 bases and V 7 bases, and 20 bases lay outside the gene matches. Germline V gene sequence: CDR1 SGHAT, CDR2 FQNNGV. In DNA form, the CDR3 reads TGTGCCAGCAACCAAACCGGGACAGACTCCCGGCCTTCCAAAAACATTCAGTACTTC. Its protein is CASNQTGTDSRPSKNIQYF.

V is TRBV6-6 and J is TRBJ2-5, with D maybe TRBD1 (5 bases). The DNA matches TRBJ2-7 better at its end, which makes the J call doubtful. The germline V gene has CDR1 MNHNY and CDR2 SVGAGI (reference sequence). CDR3 length: 15 residues. As DNA, the CDR3 is TGTGCCAGCAGCTCCAACTTACAAGGGGTCTACGAGCAGTACTTC. It codes for CASSSNLQGVYEQYF.

In this sample, this clonotype turned up a few times. The V gene is TRBV7-2, the J gene TRBJ2-7; D gene unclear. This CDR3 contains 15 residues. Germline assignment: CDR1 SGHTA and CDR2 FQGNSA. Trimming took 2 bases from V and 2 from J, leaving 13 bases between them. The CDR3 DNA reads TGTGCCAGCAGCTTACAGCCCGGGCCACCCTACGAGCAGTACTTC. It yields the protein CASSLQPGPPYEQYF.

The chain couples TRBV7-9 to TRBJ2-3, with TRBD1 matching over 7 bases. Losses at the gene ends were 3 bases for V and 2 bases for J; bases not matched to a gene: 5. This CDR3 is built from 15 residues. Germline CDR1 is SEHNR and CDR2 is FQNEAQ (reference sequence). The CDR3 loop is CASSFPQGTTDTQYF. The CDR3 coding sequence is TGTGCCAGCAGCTTCCCACAGGGGACCACAGATACGCAGTATTTT.

The CDR3 sequence is CSARDTSPTYEQYF. The CDR3 coding sequence is TGCAGTGCTAGAGATACCAGCCCCACCTACGAGCAGTACTTC. The chain is built from TRBV20-1 and TRBJ2-7; D is ambiguous. The germline V and J ends were trimmed by 0 bases and 2 bases, with 11 bases remaining between them. In germline, CDR1 is DFQATT, CDR2 SNEGSKA (reference sequence). The CDR3 is made up of 14 amino acids.

The chain links TRBV20-1 to TRBJ2-7; 7 bases are shared with TRBD1. CDR1 is DFQATT and CDR2 is SNEGSKA in the germline V gene (reference sequence). CDR3 size: 13 residues. The CDR3 DNA follows: TGCAGCCCCAGGGACAGTTCCTCCTACGAGCAGTACTTC. Translation gives CSPRDSSSYEQYF.

This chain links TRBV30 with TRBJ2-1, with D perhaps matching TRBD1 (6 bases). The CDR3 sequence is 12 residues long. V was pared by 5 bases and J by 5 bases, with 10 bases between. The germline gives CDR1 GTSNPN, CDR2 SVGIG (reference sequence). CDR3 region: CAWDRLNNEQFF. The CDR3 DNA is TGTGCCTGGGACAGGTTAAACAATGAGCAGTTCTTC.

This clonotype showed up just a few times. This chain joins TRBV5-1 and TRBJ2-7, with 7 positions matching TRBD2. The V segment lost 7 bases and the J segment 3 bases; nucleotides outside the gene matches: 7. The length of the CDR3 is 13 residues. From germline, CDR1 is SGHRS and CDR2 YFSETQ. CDR3 sequence reads: CASRPGGFYEQYF. CDR3 nucleotides: TGCGCCAGCCGGCCCGGGGGGTTCTACGAGCAGTACTTC.

The V and J genes are TRBV27 and TRBJ1-1; 7 bases fit TRBD1. Germline lookup yields CDR1 MNHEY and CDR2 SMNVEV (reference sequence). The length of the CDR3 is 13 residues. Trimming cost V 6 bases and J 4 bases; bases outside gene matches: 5. In DNA form, the CDR3 reads TGTGCCAGCAGGTTGGCAGGGGGCACTGAAGCTTTCTTT. Protein sequence: CASRLAGGTEAFF.